This TCR beta chain was captured in a study of CD8+ T cells in alopecia areata. V shed 2 bases, J shed 4 bases, and the junction held 7 bases outside the gene matches. The germline V gene has CDR1 MNHEY and CDR2 SMNVEV (reference sequence). This CDR3 comprises 15 residues. Study-wide points: Administration of tofacitinib significantly diminished scalp clonality and expanded CD8+ clones within the top 100. Greater clonality was observed in lesional scalp samples, especially alopecia totalis/universalis, versus normal scalp.

This clone was counted only a few times. What it binds is unknown. The treatment is: oral pan-JAK inhibitor, 5-10 mg twice daily. Reverse transcribed after extraction, RNA yielded cDNA as the sequencing template. Libraries were prepared by immunoSEQ multiplex PCR; TCRdb keeps only in-frame clonotypes and omits some of them. The table records 90,000 to 100,000 clones, 60% to 75% of them present only once. The sample here was CD8+ T cells sorted from blood, taken at week 4, from a patient treated with tofacitinib. The chain couples TRBV27 to TRBJ2-5, with TRBD1 matching 7 bases. This TCR was sampled from a human donor with alopecia areata. CDR3 sequence: CASSLRGLVGETQYF. The CDR3, as DNA: TGTGCCAGCAGTTTAAGGGGGCTGGTGGGAGAGACCCAGTACTTC.